Below are 19 T cell receptor beta chains sequenced from a single sample in a study of blood T cell repertoires in COVID-19. TCRdb's table, derived via immunoSEQ multiplex PCR, lists solely in-frame clones and lacks some. The sample carries around 170,000 clones, 88% recorded once. The source material was PBMCs or T cells enriched from blood (not recorded which). The receptor set was obtained from a woman aged 18-29 years who had recovered from COVID-19.

This chain joins TRBV19 and TRBJ1-2; 8 bases line up with TRBD1. Per germline, CDR1 LNHDA and CDR2 SQIVND (reference sequence). Losses at the gene ends were 1 base for V and 4 bases for J; bases not matched to a gene: 5. The CDR3 is 15 residues long. CDR3 in DNA: TGTGCCAGTAGTATAGCCTCCGGGACAGGCTATGGCTACACCTTC. This translates into CASSIASGTGYGYTF.

The V call is TRBV7-9, the J call TRBJ2-2; the D is unclear. The V gene's germline CDR1 is SEHNR and CDR2 FQNEAQ (reference sequence). The ends were cut back, 1 base at V and 2 bases at J, with 11 bases in the middle. This CDR3 comprises 16 residues. The CDR3 sequence is CASSLDSPANTGELFF. For the CDR3, the DNA is TGTGCCAGCAGCTTAGACAGCCCCGCAAACACCGGGGAGCTGTTTTTT.

This clone was counted between two and nine times. V is TRBV28 and J is TRBJ2-5; 8 bases agree with TRBD1. The V gene's germline CDR1 is MDHEN and CDR2 SYDVKM. CDR3 length: 13 amino acids. With V trimmed by 6 bases and J by 7 bases, 7 bases remained unmatched. CDR3 region: CASSPGQGPTQYF. The CDR3 region has the DNA TGTGCCAGCAGCCCTGGACAGGGTCCGACCCAGTACTTC.

V usage is TRBV11-2 and J usage is TRBJ2-1, with a tentative D call TRBD1 (6 bases). Germline lookup yields CDR1 SGHAT and CDR2 FQNNGV. V was cut by 5 bases and J by 2 bases, with 16 bases left in between. The CDR3 sequence is 16 residues long. CDR3 coding DNA: TGTGCCAGCAGCCTCCCAGGCAGGGGCACCTACAATGAGCAGTTCTTC. As protein: CASSLPGRGTYNEQFF. Using reference TRBV11-2 and TRBJ2-1 for the parts outside the CDR3, the full variable domain is EAGVAQSPRYKIIEKRQSVAFWCNPISGHATLYWYQQILGQGPKLLIQFQNNGVVDDSQLPKDRFSAERLKGVDSTLKIQPAKLEDSAVYLCASSLPGRGTYNEQFFGPGTRLTVL.

J is TRBJ1-2 and V is TRBV5-6; 7 positions match TRBD1. Trimming cost V 0 bases and J 5 bases; bases outside gene matches: 4. This CDR3 spans 14 amino acids. Germline V gene data show CDR1 as SGHDT and CDR2 as YYEEEE. The CDR3 DNA reads TGTGCCAGCAGCTTGGGGGGGACAGTATATGGCTACACCTTC. This sequence encodes CASSLGGTVYGYTF.

The V and J genes are TRBV7-9 and TRBJ2-7, with D hard to call. CDR1 SEHNR and CDR2 FQNEAQ come from the germline V gene (reference sequence). The CDR3 loop spans 9 amino acids. Trimming removed 7 bases from V and 8 bases from J, with 6 bases in between. CDR3 coding DNA: TGTGCCAGCAAATCAAAGCAGTACTTC. Its protein is CASKSKQYF.

This chain links TRBV7-2 with TRBJ2-3; maybe TRBD1 (5 bases). The CDR3 is 15 amino acids. V was pared by 5 bases and J by 2 bases, with 14 bases between. Germline assignment: CDR1 SGHTA and CDR2 FQGNSA. The CDR3 reads CASSPGLGPTDTQYF. CDR3 in DNA: TGTGCCAGCAGCCCAGGGCTGGGGCCCACAGATACGCAGTATTTT.

This chain connects TRBV19 to TRBJ1-2; 10 bases agree with TRBD1. Germline values: CDR1 LNHDA, CDR2 SQIVND (reference sequence). The CDR3 spans 16 residues. With V trimmed by 5 bases and J by 4 bases, 10 bases remained unmatched. Here the CDR3 reads CASSASGQGTVYGYTF. Here the CDR3 DNA reads TGTGCCAGTAGTGCTTCGGGACAGGGGACGGTCTATGGCTACACCTTC.

The chain's CDR3 is CASSTGQGNNQPQHF. The CDR3, as DNA: TGTGCCAGCAGCACGGGACAGGGGAACAATCAGCCCCAGCATTTT. The chain couples TRBV9 to TRBJ1-5, with TRBD1 identical over 10 bases. The CDR3 runs to 15 residues. V dropped 4 bases and J dropped 3; count of bases not matched to a gene: 4. The germline gives CDR1 SGDLS, CDR2 YYNGEE.

The V and J genes are TRBV18 and TRBJ2-3; TRBD2 matches at 16 bases. The germline CDR1 and CDR2 sequences are KGHSH and LQKENI. Losses at the gene ends were 1 base for V and 3 bases for J; bases not matched to a gene: 7. The CDR3 is made up of 19 amino acids. The CDR3 reads CASSPRPGLAGGPTDTQYF. The CDR3 DNA follows: TGTGCCAGCTCACCACGGCCGGGACTAGCGGGGGGGCCTACAGATACGCAGTATTTT.

This chain's CDR3 is CASTVEQGTYGYTF. In nucleotides, the CDR3 is TGTGCCAGTACTGTTGAACAGGGAACCTATGGCTACACCTTC. The genes are TRBV19 and TRBJ1-2; maybe TRBD1 (6 bases). V lost 7 bases and J lost 4, with 16 bases in between. Germline assignment: CDR1 LNHDA and CDR2 SQIVND (reference sequence). The CDR3 runs to 14 residues.

This clone appeared once. The chain uses TRBV15 and TRBJ1-5; 7 nucleotides line up with TRBD1. V shed 4 bases, J shed 4 bases, and the junction held 7 bases outside the gene matches. The germline V gene encodes CDR1 LNHNV and CDR2 YYDKDF (reference sequence). CDR3 length: 15 amino acids. DNA for the CDR3: TGTGCCACCAGCAAACGGACAGGTCTTAATCAGCCCCAGCATTTT. It translates to CATSKRTGLNQPQHF. Full variable domain (rest looked up from reference TRBV15 and TRBJ1-5): DAMVIQNPRYQVTQFGKPVTLSCSQTLNHNVMYWYQQKSSQAPKLLFHYYDKDFNNEADTPDNFQSRRPNTSFCFLDIRSPGLGDTAMYLCATSKRTGLNQPQHFGDGTRLSIL.

The rearrangement joins TRBV24-1 to TRBJ1-2; no clear D. Between the trimmed V and J ends, which lost 3 bases and 9 bases, there was a span of 7 bases. The CDR3 contains 11 residues. Germline V lookup: CDR1 KGHDR, CDR2 SFDVKD. CDR3 protein: CATSDRWRYTF. The CDR3 nucleotides are TGTGCCACCAGTGATCGCTGGCGCTACACCTTC.

The V and J genes are TRBV4-3 and TRBJ1-5; D might be TRBD1 (5 bases). The CDR3 is 14 amino acids. V lost 1 base and J 9 bases, leaving 13 bases between the germline ends. Per the germline V gene, CDR1 is LGHNA and CDR2 is YSLEER. CDR3 in amino acids: CASSQGRGDWPQHF. In nucleotides, the CDR3 is TGCGCCAGCAGCCAAGGTAGAGGGGACTGGCCCCAGCATTTT.

The chain combines TRBV10-3 with TRBJ2-7, with a possible D match to TRBD1 (6 bases). The germline CDR1 and CDR2 sequences are ENHRY and SYGVKD. This CDR3 contains 13 residues. With 3 bases removed from V and 5 bases from J, the gap between germline ends came to 11 bases. The CDR3 coding sequence is TGTGCCATCAGTGAACAGGGCGGTCACGAGCAGTACTTC. Encoded protein: CAISEQGGHEQYF.

This clone was observed a handful of times. This rearrangement joins TRBV7-2 to TRBJ2-3; D is ambiguous. The CDR3 extends over 13 amino acids. Trimming removed 1 base at V and 4 bases at J, with 6 bases between. Germline V gene data show CDR1 as SGHTA and CDR2 as FQGNSA. For the CDR3, the DNA is TGTGCCAGCAGCTTAGTGCAGGCAGATACGCAGTATTTT. Protein: CASSLVQADTQYF.

The genes are TRBV3-1 (or the pseudogene TRBV3-2) and TRBJ2-3, with 9 bases fitting TRBD2. Germline lookup yields CDR1 LGHDT and CDR2 YNNKEL (reference sequence). V gave up 5 bases and J gave up 0 bases; unmatched junction bases: 3. The CDR3 contains 15 residues. CDR3 protein: CASSSTSGSTDTQYF. In nucleotides, the CDR3 is TGTGCCAGCAGCTCGACTAGCGGCAGCACAGATACGCAGTATTTT.

The genes are TRBV19 and TRBJ2-7, with TRBD1 matching over 7 bases. Germline-derived CDR1 and CDR2 are LNHDA and SQIVND (reference sequence). The CDR3 has 16 residues. The trim removed 0 bases at V and 0 bases at J, leaving 5 bases unmatched. In nucleotides, the CDR3 is TGTGCCAGTAGTATAGATACGGGACAGCCCTCCTACGAGCAGTACTTC. Amino acids: CASSIDTGQPSYEQYF.

V and J are TRBV15 and TRBJ2-2; D remains unclear. The length of the CDR3 is 15 residues. The V end was cut by 1 base, the J end by 2 bases, with 8 bases between. Germline V gene data show CDR1 as LNHNV and CDR2 as YYDKDF (reference sequence). CDR3 nucleotides: TGTGCCACCAGCAGAGGGAACAGCAACACCGGGGAGCTGTTTTTT. Translated: CATSRGNSNTGELFF.